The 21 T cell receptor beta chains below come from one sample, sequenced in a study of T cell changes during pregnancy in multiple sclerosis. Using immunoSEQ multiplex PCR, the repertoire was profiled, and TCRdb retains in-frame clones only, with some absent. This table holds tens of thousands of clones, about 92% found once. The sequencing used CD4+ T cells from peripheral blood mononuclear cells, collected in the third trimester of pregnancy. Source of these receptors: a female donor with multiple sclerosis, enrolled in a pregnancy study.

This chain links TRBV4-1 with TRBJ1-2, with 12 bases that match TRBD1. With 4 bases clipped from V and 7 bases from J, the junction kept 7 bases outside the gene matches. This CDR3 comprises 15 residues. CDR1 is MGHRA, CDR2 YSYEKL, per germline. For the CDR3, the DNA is TGCGCCAGCAGCCGCCGGGACAGGGGGCTTGGTGGCTACACCTTC. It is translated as CASSRRDRGLGGYTF.

This CDR3 reads CASSPPSNSEAFF. As DNA, the CDR3 is TGTGCCAGCTCACCACCTAGTAATTCCGAAGCTTTCTTT. V is TRBV18 and J is TRBJ1-1; D gene ambiguous. The germline V gene has CDR1 KGHSH and CDR2 LQKENI. Trimming left V 0 bases short and J 8 bases short, with 10 bases between. This CDR3 has 13 amino acids.

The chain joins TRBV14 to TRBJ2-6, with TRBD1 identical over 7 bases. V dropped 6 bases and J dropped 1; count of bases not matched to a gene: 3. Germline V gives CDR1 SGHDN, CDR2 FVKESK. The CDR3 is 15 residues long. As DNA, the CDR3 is TGTGCCAGCAGACCGACAGGGTCTGGGGCCAACGTCCTGACTTTC. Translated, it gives CASRPTGSGANVLTF.

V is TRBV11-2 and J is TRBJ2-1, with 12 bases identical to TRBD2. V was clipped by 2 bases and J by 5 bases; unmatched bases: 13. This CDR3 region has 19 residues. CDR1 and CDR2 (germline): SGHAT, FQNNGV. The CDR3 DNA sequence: TGTGCCAGCAGCTTAATAGCTAGCGGGAGGGCGGAATCGGACAATGAGCAGTTCTTC. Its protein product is CASSLIASGRAESDNEQFF.

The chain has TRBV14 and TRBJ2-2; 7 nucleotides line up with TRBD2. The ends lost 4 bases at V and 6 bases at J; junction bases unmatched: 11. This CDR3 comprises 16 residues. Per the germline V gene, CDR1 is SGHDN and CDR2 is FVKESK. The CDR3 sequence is CASSRRDYGASGELFF. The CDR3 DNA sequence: TGTGCCAGCAGCCGCCGGGACTACGGGGCGTCCGGGGAGCTGTTTTTT.

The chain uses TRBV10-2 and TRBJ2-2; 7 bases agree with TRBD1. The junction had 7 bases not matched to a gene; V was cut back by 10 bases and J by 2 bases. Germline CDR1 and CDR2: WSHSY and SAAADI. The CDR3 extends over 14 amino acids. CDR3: CATQTGYNTGELFF. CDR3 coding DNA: TGCGCCACCCAGACAGGGTACAACACCGGGGAGCTGTTTTTT.

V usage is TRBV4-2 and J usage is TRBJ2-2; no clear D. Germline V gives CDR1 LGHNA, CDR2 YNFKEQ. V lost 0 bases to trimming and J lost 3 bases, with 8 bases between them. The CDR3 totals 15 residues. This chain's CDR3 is CASSQEIGDTGELFF. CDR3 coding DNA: TGTGCCAGCAGCCAAGAAATCGGAGACACCGGGGAGCTGTTTTTT.

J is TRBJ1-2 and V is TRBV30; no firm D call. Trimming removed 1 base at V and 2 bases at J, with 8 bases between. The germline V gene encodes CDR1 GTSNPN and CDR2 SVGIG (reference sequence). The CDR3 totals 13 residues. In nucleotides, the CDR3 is TGTGCCTGGAGTGAAAGAGGGAACTATGGCTACACCTTC. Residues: CAWSERGNYGYTF.

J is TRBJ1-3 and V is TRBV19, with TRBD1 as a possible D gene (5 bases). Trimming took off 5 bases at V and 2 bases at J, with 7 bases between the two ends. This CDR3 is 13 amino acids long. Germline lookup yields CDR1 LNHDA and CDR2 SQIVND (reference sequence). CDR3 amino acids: CASSRGTGNTIYF. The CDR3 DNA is TGTGCCAGTAGTCGGGGGACTGGAAACACCATATATTTT.

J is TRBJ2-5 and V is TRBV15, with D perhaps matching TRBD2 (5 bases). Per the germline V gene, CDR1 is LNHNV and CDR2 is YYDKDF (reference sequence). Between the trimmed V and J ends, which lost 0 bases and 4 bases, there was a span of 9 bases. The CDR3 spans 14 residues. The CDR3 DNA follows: TGTGCCACCAGCAGAGAAACTAGTGGAGAGACCCAGTACTTC. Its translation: CATSRETSGETQYF.

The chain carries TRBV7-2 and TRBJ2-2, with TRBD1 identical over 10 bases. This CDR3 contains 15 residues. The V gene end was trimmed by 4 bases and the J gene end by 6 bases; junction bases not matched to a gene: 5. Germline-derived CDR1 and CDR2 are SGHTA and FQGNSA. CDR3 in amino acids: CASSSGQGVAGELFF. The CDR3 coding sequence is TGTGCCAGCAGCTCTGGACAGGGGGTGGCCGGGGAGCTGTTTTTT.

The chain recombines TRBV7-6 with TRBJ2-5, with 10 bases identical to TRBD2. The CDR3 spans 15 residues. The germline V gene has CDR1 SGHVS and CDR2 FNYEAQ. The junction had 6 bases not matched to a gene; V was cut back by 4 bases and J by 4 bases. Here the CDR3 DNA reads TGTGCCAGCAGCTCTCCTAGCGGGAGAGGAGAGACCCAGTACTTC. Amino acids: CASSSPSGRGETQYF.

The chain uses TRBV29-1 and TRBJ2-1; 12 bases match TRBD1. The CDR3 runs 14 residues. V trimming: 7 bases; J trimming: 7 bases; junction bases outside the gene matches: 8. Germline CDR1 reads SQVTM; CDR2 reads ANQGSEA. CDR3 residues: CSGWGQGAGNEQFF. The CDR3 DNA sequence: TGCAGCGGGTGGGGACAGGGGGCAGGGAATGAGCAGTTCTTC.

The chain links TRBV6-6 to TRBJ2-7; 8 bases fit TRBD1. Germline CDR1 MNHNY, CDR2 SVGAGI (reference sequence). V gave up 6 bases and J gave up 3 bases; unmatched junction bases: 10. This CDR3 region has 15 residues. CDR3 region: CASSPPGQGNYEQYF. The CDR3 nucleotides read TGTGCCAGCAGCCCCCCCGGACAGGGAAACTACGAGCAGTACTTC.

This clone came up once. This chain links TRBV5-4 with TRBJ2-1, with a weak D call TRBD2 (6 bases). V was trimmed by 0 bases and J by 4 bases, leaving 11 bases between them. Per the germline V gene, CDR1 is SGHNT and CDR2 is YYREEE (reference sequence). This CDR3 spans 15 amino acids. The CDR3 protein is CASSLAAGSYNEQFF. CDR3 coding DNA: TGTGCCAGCAGCTTGGCGGCGGGATCTTACAATGAGCAGTTCTTC.

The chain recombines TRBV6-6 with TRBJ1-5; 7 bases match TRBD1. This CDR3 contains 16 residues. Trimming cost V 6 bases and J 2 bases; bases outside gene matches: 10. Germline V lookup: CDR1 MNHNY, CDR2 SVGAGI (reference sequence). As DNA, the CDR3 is TGTGCCAGCAGCCCTCCCGGACAGGTTGGCAATCAGCCCCAGCATTTT. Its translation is CASSPPGQVGNQPQHF.

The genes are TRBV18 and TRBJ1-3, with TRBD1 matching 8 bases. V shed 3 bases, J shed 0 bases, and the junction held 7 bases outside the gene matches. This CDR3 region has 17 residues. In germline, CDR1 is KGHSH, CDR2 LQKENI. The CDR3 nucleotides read TGTGCCAGCTCACCTCTACAGGGGGGTCGCTCTGGAAACACCATATATTTT. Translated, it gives CASSPLQGGRSGNTIYF.

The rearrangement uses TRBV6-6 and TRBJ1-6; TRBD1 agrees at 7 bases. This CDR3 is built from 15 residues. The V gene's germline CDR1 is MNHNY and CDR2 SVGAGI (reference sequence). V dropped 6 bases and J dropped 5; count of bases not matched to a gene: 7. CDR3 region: CASSNRQGDNSPLHF. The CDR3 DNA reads TGTGCCAGCAGCAATAGACAGGGTGATAATTCACCCCTCCACTTT.

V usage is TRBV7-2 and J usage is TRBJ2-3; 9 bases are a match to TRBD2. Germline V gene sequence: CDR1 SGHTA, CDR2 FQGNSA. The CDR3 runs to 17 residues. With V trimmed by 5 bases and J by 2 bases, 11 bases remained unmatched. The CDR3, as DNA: TGTGCCAGCAGCCCAAAGACCAGCGGGGGGTACACAGATACGCAGTATTTT. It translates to CASSPKTSGGYTDTQYF.

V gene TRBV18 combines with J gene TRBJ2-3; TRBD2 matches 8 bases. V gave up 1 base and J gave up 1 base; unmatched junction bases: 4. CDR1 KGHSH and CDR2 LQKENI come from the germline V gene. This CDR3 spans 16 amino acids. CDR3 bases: TGTGCCAGCTCACCACGAGAGACTAGCGGCACAGATACGCAGTATTTT. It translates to CASSPRETSGTDTQYF.

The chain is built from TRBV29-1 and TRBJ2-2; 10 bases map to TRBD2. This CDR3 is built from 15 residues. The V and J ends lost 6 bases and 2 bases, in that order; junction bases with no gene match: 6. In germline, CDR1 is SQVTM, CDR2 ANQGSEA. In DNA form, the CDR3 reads TGCAGCGTCTACGGGACTAGCGTTAACACCGGGGAGCTGTTTTTT. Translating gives CSVYGTSVNTGELFF.